Listed below are T cell receptor beta chains from one sample, sequenced in a study of T-cell memory formation after mild COVID-19. One entry per CDR3 protein results from TCRdb running MiXCR on the 5' RACE reads. The sample has roughly 500,000 distinct CDR3 sequences; approximately 20% are singletons. Input material: PBMCs or a T cell subset sorted from them (not recorded which). Receptor source: an adult woman who had mild COVID-19 (a few samples of this study predate the infection). Cell type and time point are not known. Both conserved end residues are part of each CDR3. The D gene is left open where the match is weak. For some rows the clone size is stated as once, few or many, or as a class when expanded; others skip it.

CDR3 protein: CASSPLGQGGNQPQHF
CDR3 DNA: TGTGCCAGCTCACCACTGGGACAGGGAGGGAATCAGCCCCAGCATTTT
D gene: TRBD1
clone size: .
J gene: TRBJ1-5
V gene: TRBV18

CDR3 protein: CASSQDLASGTFYEQYF
CDR3 DNA: TGCGCCAGCAGCCAAGATCTTGCTAGCGGGACTTTCTACGAGCAGTACTTC
D gene: TRBD2
clone size: few
J gene: TRBJ2-7
V gene: TRBV4-1

CDR3 protein: CASSLVGVGDTEAFF
CDR3 DNA: TGCGCCAGCAGCTTGGTGGGAGTTGGTGACACTGAAGCTTTCTTT
D gene: .
clone size: few
J gene: TRBJ1-1
V gene: TRBV5-1

CDR3 protein: CASSLTGNNQPQHF
CDR3 DNA: TGTGCCAGCAGTTTGACAGGAAACAATCAGCCCCAGCATTTT
D gene: .
clone size: few
J gene: TRBJ1-5
V gene: TRBV27

CDR3 protein: CASSPGAGVGTDTQYF
CDR3 DNA: TGTGCCAGCAGCCCGGGGGCGGGTGTAGGCACAGATACGCAGTATTTT
D gene: .
clone size: few
J gene: TRBJ2-3
V gene: TRBV7-6

CDR3 protein: CASSHQGTEYF
CDR3 DNA: TGTGCCAGCAGCCACCAGGGCACTGAGTACTTC
D gene: .
clone size: few
J gene: TRBJ2-7
V gene: TRBV14

CDR3 protein: CASSARTGALAGVKQETQYF
CDR3 DNA: TGTGCCAGCAGTGCCCGGACAGGAGCACTAGCGGGAGTAAAACAAGAGACCCAGTACTTC
D gene: TRBD2
clone size: .
J gene: TRBJ2-5
V gene: TRBV27

CDR3 protein: CASSVVSDTEAFF
CDR3 DNA: TGTGCCAGCAGCGTAGTATCGGATACCGAAGCTTTCTTT
D gene: .
clone size: .
J gene: TRBJ1-1
V gene: TRBV9

CDR3 protein: CASSQDLMRPTEAFF
CDR3 DNA: TGCGCCAGCAGCCAAGATCTTATGAGACCCACTGAAGCTTTCTTT
D gene: .
clone size: .
J gene: TRBJ1-1
V gene: TRBV4-1

CDR3 protein: CASSLSSGGPGEQYF
CDR3 DNA: TGCGCCAGCAGCTTGAGTAGCGGGGGGCCGGGAGAGCAGTACTTC
D gene: TRBD2
clone size: .
J gene: TRBJ2-7
V gene: TRBV5-1

CDR3 protein: CASSSRPGLAGMGELFF
CDR3 DNA: TGTGCCAGCAGTTCACGACCGGGACTAGCGGGAATGGGGGAGCTGTTTTTT
D gene: TRBD2
clone size: many
J gene: TRBJ2-2
V gene: TRBV27

CDR3 protein: CASRSAGTVNTEAFF
CDR3 DNA: TGTGCCAGCAGATCCGCCGGGACAGTGAACACTGAAGCTTTCTTT
D gene: TRBD1
clone size: .
J gene: TRBJ1-1
V gene: TRBV7-2

CDR3 protein: CASSYVGRDTQYF
CDR3 DNA: TGTGCCAGCAGTTACGTAGGGAGAGATACGCAGTATTTT
D gene: .
clone size: .
J gene: TRBJ2-3
V gene: TRBV6-5

CDR3 protein: CASSLGGRPDTQYF
CDR3 DNA: TGTGCCAGCAGCCTCGGGGGCAGGCCAGATACGCAGTATTTT
D gene: .
clone size: .
J gene: TRBJ2-3
V gene: TRBV3-1

CDR3 protein: CASSYVQGASYEQYF
CDR3 DNA: TGTGCCAGCAGTTACGTCCAGGGGGCGTCCTACGAGCAGTACTTC
D gene: TRBD1
clone size: many
J gene: TRBJ2-7
V gene: TRBV6-5

CDR3 protein: CASSLGDTATGQPQHF
CDR3 DNA: TGTGCCAGCAGCTTAGGGGACACTGCTACTGGTCAGCCCCAGCATTTT
D gene: .
clone size: few
J gene: TRBJ1-5
V gene: TRBV7-9

CDR3 protein: CASSVTSGSVNEQFF
CDR3 DNA: TGTGCCAGCAGCGTGACTAGCGGGAGCGTCAATGAGCAGTTCTTC
D gene: TRBD2
clone size: few
J gene: TRBJ2-1
V gene: TRBV12-3/TRBV12-4